The T cell receptor beta chain under discussion was sequenced for a study of T cells in women clearing cervical HPV infection. Study results and limitations: A classifier using richness and V gene abundances reached an AUC of more than 0.8. TRBV6-7 relative abundance averaged roughly 0.1% in cases and more than 0.15% in controls.

Regarding this clone: Its antigen remains unknown. The CDR3 is cut off 3 residues early in the read; its end comes from the germline J gene.

The V gene's germline CDR1 is LNHDA and CDR2 SQIVND (reference sequence). The ends lost 7 bases at V and 2 bases at J; junction bases unmatched: 8. This CDR3 is built from 16 residues. Profiling relied on immunoSEQ multiplex PCR, and the TCRdb table lists in-frame clones only, not all of them. This sample's clone table lists around 30,000 clones. All participants had a single incident cervical HPV16 infection, and prevalent HPV16 infections were excluded. The TCR was taken from a woman aged 18-69 years with a cervical HPV16 infection that either progressed to CIN3+ or cleared (not recorded which). This chain uses TRBV19 with TRBJ1-4, with 9 bases matching TRBD1. Sequencing was done on a sample of blood buffy coat. CDR3 in amino acids: CASKEDRGGTNEKLFF. CDR3 DNA (partial): TGTGCCAGTAAAGAGGACAGGGGCGGGACTAATGAAAAA.